The present TCR beta chain was sequenced within a study of blood T cells in healthy people across ages. The overall study: For every two T cells, template switching captured about one barcoded beta molecule.

Findings and limits, study-wide: Both naive CD4+ cell counts and diversity were greater in long-lived donors than in aged donors. Observed TCR beta diversity per million T cells went down as age went up. This fall followed a roughly linear course with age.

With a J-beta primer mix and a sample-barcoded 5' primer, a second PCR ran about 7 to 12 cycles. Sequencing recovered at least 2.5 million CDR3-containing paired-end reads from each sample. TCRdb passed the 5' RACE reads through MiXCR, listing each CDR3 protein once. Here the sample spans 850,000 to 1,300,000 distinct CDR3 sequences, 40% to 45% being singletons. Germline trimming cut 1 base from V and 4 bases from J; bases unmatched to any gene: 3. The CDR3 runs to 15 residues. Germline CDR1 and CDR2: SQVTM and ANQGSEA. This clonotype was observed a handful of times. Its antigen is undetermined. The receptor was isolated from a woman aged 55-70 years in good health. V gene TRBV29-1 combines with J gene TRBJ2-1; 11 positions agree with TRBD2. The specimen sequenced was blood. CDR3 nucleotides: TGCAGCGTTGAAGGACTAGCGGGAAGGTACAATGAGCAGTTCTTC. Translation gives CSVEGLAGRYNEQFF.